These 12 T cell receptor beta chains share one sample of origin, sequenced in a study of T cell changes during pregnancy in multiple sclerosis. Generated by immunoSEQ multiplex PCR, the TCRdb table keeps only in-frame clones and is missing some. The data contain 50,000 or so clones, around nine tenths of them singletons. Sequenced material: CD4+ T cells from peripheral blood mononuclear cells, taken before pregnancy. Source of these receptors: a female donor with multiple sclerosis, enrolled in a pregnancy study.

The chain employs TRBV7-9 and TRBJ1-4, with 7 nucleotides matching TRBD1. This CDR3 region has 13 residues. Germline lookup yields CDR1 SEHNR and CDR2 FQNEAQ (reference sequence). The V and J ends lost 10 bases and 5 bases, in that order; junction bases with no gene match: 7. For the CDR3, the DNA is TGTGCCACTCGACAGGGACCGAATGAAAAACTGTTTTTT. This gives the protein CATRQGPNEKLFF.

This chain connects TRBV18 to TRBJ2-1; 9 bases are a match to TRBD1. Germline V gene lookup returns CDR1 KGHSH and CDR2 LQKENI. V lost 4 bases and J lost 7; bases outside the gene matches: 11. This CDR3 is 16 amino acids long. In DNA, the CDR3 is TGTGCCAGCTCACTGCCCCCGGGACAGGGCATGAATGAGCAGTTCTTC. Translation gives CASSLPPGQGMNEQFF.

The chain couples TRBV29-1 to TRBJ2-2; the match to TRBD1 covers 9 bases. Per the germline V gene, CDR1 is SQVTM and CDR2 is ANQGSEA. This CDR3 spans 17 amino acids. The trim removed 0 bases at V and 4 bases at J, leaving 9 bases unmatched. The CDR3 DNA follows: TGCAGCGTTGAAGATCGTGGGACAGGGTCCTTCACCGGGGAGCTGTTTTTT. Translation gives CSVEDRGTGSFTGELFF.

V is TRBV19 and J is TRBJ1-2, with D perhaps TRBD1 (6 bases). The germline V gene has CDR1 LNHDA and CDR2 SQIVND (reference sequence). Trimming took off 1 base at V and 2 bases at J, with 14 bases between the two ends. The CDR3 has 16 residues. The CDR3 region has the DNA TGTGCCAGTAGTATAGCTGAAGCCAGGGGCAACTATGGCTACACCTTC. Translation: CASSIAEARGNYGYTF.

This clone turned up a few times. The rearrangement links TRBV5-8 to TRBJ2-1; 15 bases map to TRBD2. After removal of 3 bases from V and 1 base from J, the junction contained 8 bases not matched to a gene. The CDR3 consists of 19 residues. Germline assignment: CDR1 SGHTS and CDR2 YDEGEE. The CDR3 coding sequence is TGTGCCAGCAGCTCCAAGGGACTAGCGGGAGGTCCGTCCTACAATGAGCAGTTCTTC. It specifies CASSSKGLAGGPSYNEQFF.

The chain has TRBV7-2 and TRBJ2-3, with unresolved D. The V end lost 4 bases, the J end lost 1 base, and 9 bases lay between the germline ends. CDR3 length: 14 residues. From germline, CDR1 is SGHTA and CDR2 FQGNSA. The CDR3 protein is CASSYAAGTDTQYF. For the CDR3, the DNA is TGTGCCAGCAGCTATGCTGCGGGCACAGATACGCAGTATTTT.

Of note for this clone: The germline gene is not matched at one end of the junction; a read error may be the cause. The rearrangement uses TRBV29-1 and TRBJ1-1; D gene uncertain. The CDR3 covers 10 residues. CDR1 SQVTM and CDR2 ANQGSEA come from the germline V gene. The CDR3 loop is CTVYLGEAFF. DNA for the CDR3: TGCACCGTTTACCTAGGAGAAGCTTTCTTT.

Remarks on this clone: A read error may account for a junction end that differs from germline. The genes are TRBV5-1 and TRBJ2-1; 13 bases agree with TRBD2. In germline, CDR1 is SGHRS, CDR2 YFSETQ. This CDR3 is 15 amino acids long. Here the CDR3 DNA reads TGCGCCAGCAGTTTGGGACTAGCGGGAAATACTAAAGAGTTCTTC. This codes for CASSLGLAGNTKEFF.

As DNA, the CDR3 is TGCGCCAGCAGCTTGGTAGGGGGTGGGGGCCAAGAGACCCAGTACTTC. It translates to CASSLVGGGGQETQYF. This rearrangement joins TRBV5-1 to TRBJ2-5; TRBD1 might be the D (6 bases). Trimming removed 0 bases at V and 1 base at J, with 13 bases between. Germline V CDR1 and CDR2: SGHRS, YFSETQ. CDR3 length: 16 amino acids.

The J gene is TRBJ1-1, the V gene TRBV9, with TRBD1 as a possible D gene (5 bases). This CDR3 has 13 amino acids. The V end lost 0 bases, the J end lost 4 bases, and 7 bases lay between the germline ends. In germline, CDR1 is SGDLS, CDR2 YYNGEE. DNA for the CDR3: TGTGCCAGCAGCGTAGAGGGGTTCACTGAAGCTTTCTTT. Translated, it gives CASSVEGFTEAFF.

The CDR3 nucleotides are TGTGCCAGCAGCTCCGGGACAGGGGATTACAATGAGCAGTTCTTC. It specifies CASSSGTGDYNEQFF. The chain employs TRBV11-2 and TRBJ2-1; TRBD1 aligns across 10 bases. Germline V gene lookup returns CDR1 SGHAT and CDR2 FQNNGV. V gave up 4 bases and J gave up 4 bases; unmatched junction bases: 4. The length of the CDR3 is 15 residues.

The chain recombines TRBV28 with TRBJ2-2; D unresolved. V was pared by 6 bases and J by 6 bases, with 14 bases between. The germline CDR1 and CDR2 sequences are MDHEN and SYDVKM. This CDR3 is built from 14 residues. In DNA, the CDR3 is TGTGCCAGCAGCGGTCTTGGAGCATCCGGGGAGCTGTTTTTT. Protein sequence: CASSGLGASGELFF.